A single sample is the source of the 11 T cell receptor beta chains below, sequenced in a study of T cells after somatic rescue of genetic block. Sequencing used immunoSEQ multiplex PCR; TCRdb keeps in-frame clones, though not all of them. The sample lists roughly 55,000 clones, 90% to 96% occurring once. What was sequenced was peripheral blood mononuclear cells (PBMCs). All receptors come from a child younger than two.

This chain uses TRBV6-5 with TRBJ2-7, with 7 bases identical to TRBD1. This CDR3 is built from 15 residues. CDR1 is MNHEY, CDR2 SVGAGI, per germline. V trimming: 4 bases; J trimming: 2 bases; junction bases outside the gene matches: 8. The DNA for the CDR3 is TGTGCCAGCAGTTCCGACAGGGCCATTGCCTACGAGCAGTACTTC. This translates into CASSSDRAIAYEQYF.

V usage is TRBV4-3 and J usage is TRBJ2-1; 8 positions match TRBD1. The CDR3 contains 15 residues. From germline, CDR1 is LGHNA and CDR2 YSLEER. With V trimmed by 3 bases and J by 0 bases, 1 base remained unmatched. CDR3 in amino acids: CASSHGQGSYNEQFF. CDR3 nucleotide sequence: TGCGCCAGCAGCCACGGACAGGGCTCCTACAATGAGCAGTTCTTC.

The chain has TRBV19 and TRBJ1-2; 7 nucleotides agree with TRBD1. The V gene's germline CDR1 is LNHDA and CDR2 SQIVND (reference sequence). Germline trimming cut 5 bases from V and 4 bases from J; bases unmatched to any gene: 10. The CDR3 loop spans 15 amino acids. The CDR3 nucleotides are TGTGCCAGTAGTCCCAGGGACAGAAGCATCTATGGCTACACCTTC. Translating it yields CASSPRDRSIYGYTF. Variable domain in full (rest from reference TRBV19 and TRBJ1-2): DGGITQSPKYLFRKEGQNVTLSCEQNLNHDAMYWYRQDPGQGLRLIYYSQIVNDFQKGDIAEGYSVSREKKESFPLTVTSAQKNPTAFYLCASSPRDRSIYGYTFGSGTRLTVV.

This chain joins TRBV5-4 and TRBJ2-4; 10 positions match TRBD1. This CDR3 comprises 19 residues. Germline-derived CDR1 and CDR2 are SGHNT and YYREEE (reference sequence). Germline trimming cut 4 bases from V and 0 bases from J; bases unmatched to any gene: 13. CDR3 coding DNA: TGTGCCAGCAGCATTGGGATAGCCCGACAGGGGGCAGCCAAAAACATTCAGTACTTC. Translated: CASSIGIARQGAAKNIQYF.

The J gene is TRBJ2-2, the V gene TRBV9; 11 bases are shared with TRBD1. In germline, CDR1 is SGDLS, CDR2 YYNGEE. This CDR3 contains 16 residues. Trimming took 0 bases from V and 6 from J; bases not matched to a gene: 4. CDR3 amino acids: CASSVVSGQGAGELFF. CDR3 coding DNA: TGTGCCAGCAGCGTAGTTTCGGGACAGGGGGCCGGGGAGCTGTTTTTT.

This chain joins TRBV18 and TRBJ2-1; D remains ambiguous. Germline CDR1 reads KGHSH; CDR2 reads LQKENI. The CDR3 sequence is 13 residues long. Between the trimmed V and J ends, which lost 0 bases and 6 bases, there was a span of 6 bases. The CDR3 loop reads CASSPPPGNEQFF. The CDR3 coding sequence is TGTGCCAGCTCACCACCCCCGGGCAATGAGCAGTTCTTC. The full variable domain, its missing parts supplied by reference TRBV18 and TRBJ2-1, is NAGVMQNPRHLVRRRGQEARLRCSPMKGHSHVYWYRQLPEEGLKFMVYLQKENIIDESGMPKERFSAEFPKEGPSILRIQQVVRGDSAAYFCASSPPPGNEQFFGPGTRLTVL.

The chain employs TRBV5-1 and TRBJ2-5, with 8 bases lining up with TRBD2. This CDR3 comprises 18 residues. Germline V CDR1 and CDR2: SGHRS, YFSETQ. Trimming removed 1 base from V and 4 bases from J; junction bases left unmatched: 15. CDR3 DNA sequence: TGCGCCAGCAGCTTGAGGGAAGCGGGAGTGGGGGAACGAGAGACCCAGTACTTC. This translates into CASSLREAGVGERETQYF.

The V gene is TRBV9, the J gene TRBJ2-1; 9 bases align to TRBD2. Germline V gene lookup returns CDR1 SGDLS and CDR2 YYNGEE. This CDR3 contains 18 residues. Trimming at V came to 2 bases and at J to 6 bases, leaving 15 bases not matched to a gene. The CDR3 coding sequence is TGTGCCAGCAGCGTGCGGGAGGGCACAGCCGCTGTCCGCAATGAGCAGTTCTTC. Its protein product is CASSVREGTAAVRNEQFF.

The DNA of the CDR3 is TGCGCCAGCAGCGGAAGACAGGGAAGGGAGACCCAGTACTTC. Protein: CASSGRQGRETQYF. The chain carries TRBV5-1 and TRBJ2-5; 7 bases align to TRBD1. With V trimmed by 4 bases and J by 5 bases, 8 bases remained unmatched. CDR1 is SGHRS and CDR2 is YFSETQ in the germline V gene. This CDR3 has 14 residues.

The chain couples TRBV5-1 to TRBJ2-1; D ambiguous. The CDR3 has 16 residues. Trimming left V 1 base short and J 11 bases short, with 22 bases between. CDR1 SGHRS and CDR2 YFSETQ come from the germline V gene. CDR3 protein: CASSLPALNTVRKQFF. CDR3 sequence (DNA): TGCGCCAGCAGCTTGCCAGCCCTTAATACTGTGAGGAAGCAGTTCTTC.

The chain combines TRBV12-5 with TRBJ2-4; TRBD1 is a possible D gene (6 bases). The length of the CDR3 is 19 residues. The germline V and J ends were trimmed by 1 base and 0 bases, with 19 bases remaining between them. In germline, CDR1 is LGHNT, CDR2 FRNRAP. The CDR3 DNA reads as TGTGCTAGTGGTTTGGAAGAACAGGGAGTTCGGCGAGCCAAAAACATTCAGTACTTC. Amino acids: CASGLEEQGVRRAKNIQYF.